This T cell receptor (delta chain) was captured in a study of γδ T cells in repeated Plasmodium falciparum infection. Bulk repertoires came from Vgamma9/Vdelta2+ or Vdelta2-negative gammadelta T cells flow-sorted from PBMC. TRG and TRD sequences were obtained from every sorted gammadelta sample. TCRdb re-analyzed the multiplex PCR reads via CATT. This table has some 51,000 delta-chain clones, about 2% appearing once. CDR3 length: 15 residues. The germline gives CDR1 GEAIGNYY, CDR2 EKD. With regard to this clone: This DNA's translation and the protein TCRdb lists, from a much larger clone, do not match at residues 2 and 5, likely due to a read error; the protein shown is translated from the DNA.

This clonotype was sampled from a pool of human donors (malaria-infected and uninfected, not separated). The V gene is TRDV2, the J gene TRDJ1, with TRDD3 matching over 7 bases. Sequenced sample: gamma-delta T cells from blood. This chain's CDR3 is CSCDVVGESTDKLIF. The CDR3 DNA sequence: TGTTCCTGTGACGTGGTGGGGGAGAGCACCGATAAACTCATCTTT.